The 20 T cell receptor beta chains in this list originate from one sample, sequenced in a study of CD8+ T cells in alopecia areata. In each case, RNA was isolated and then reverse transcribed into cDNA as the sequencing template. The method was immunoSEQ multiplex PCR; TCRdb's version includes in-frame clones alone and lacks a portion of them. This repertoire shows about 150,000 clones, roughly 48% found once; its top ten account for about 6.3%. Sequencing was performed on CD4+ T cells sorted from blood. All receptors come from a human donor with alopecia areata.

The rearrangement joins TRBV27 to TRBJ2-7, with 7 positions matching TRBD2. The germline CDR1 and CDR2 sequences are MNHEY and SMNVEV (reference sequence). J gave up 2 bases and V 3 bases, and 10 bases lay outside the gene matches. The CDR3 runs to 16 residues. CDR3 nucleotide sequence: TGTGCCAGCAGTTTCTCCGGGGTAGCGGGCCCCTACGAGCAGTACTTC. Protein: CASSFSGVAGPYEQYF.

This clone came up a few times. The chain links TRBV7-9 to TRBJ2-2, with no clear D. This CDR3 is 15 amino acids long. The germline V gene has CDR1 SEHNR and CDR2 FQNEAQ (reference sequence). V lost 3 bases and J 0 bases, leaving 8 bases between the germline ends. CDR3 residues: CASSFSATNTGELFF. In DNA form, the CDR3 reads TGTGCCAGCAGCTTTTCGGCGACGAACACCGGGGAGCTGTTTTTT. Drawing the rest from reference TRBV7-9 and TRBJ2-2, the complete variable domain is DTGVSQNPRHKITKRGQNVTFRCDPISEHNRLYWYRQTLGQGPEFLTYFQNEAQLEKSRLLSDRFSAERPKGSFSTLEIQRTEQGDSAMYLCASSFSATNTGELFFGEGSRLTVL.

The CDR3 loop reads CSVEDRLFEQYF. The CDR3 region has the DNA TGCAGCGTTGAGGATCGCCTTTTTGAGCAGTACTTC. The V gene is TRBV29-1, the J gene TRBJ2-7; D ambiguous. From germline, CDR1 is SQVTM and CDR2 ANQGSEA. The CDR3 is made up of 12 amino acids. With 3 bases removed from V and 7 bases from J, the gap between germline ends came to 13 bases.

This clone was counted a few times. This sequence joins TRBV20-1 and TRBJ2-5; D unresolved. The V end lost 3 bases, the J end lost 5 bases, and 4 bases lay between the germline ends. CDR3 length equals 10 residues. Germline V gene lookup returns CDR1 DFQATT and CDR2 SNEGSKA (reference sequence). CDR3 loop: CSASDETQYF. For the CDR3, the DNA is TGCAGTGCTAGCGACGAGACCCAGTACTTC.

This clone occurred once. CDR3 bases: TGCGCCAGCAGCCAAGATGGGGTAGGGAGCTCCTACAATGAGCAGTTCTTC. It is translated as CASSQDGVGSSYNEQFF. J is TRBJ2-1 and V is TRBV4-1; TRBD2 might be the D (5 bases). Germline CDR1 and CDR2: MGHRA and YSYEKL. The ends were cut back, 0 bases at V and 0 bases at J, with 12 bases in the middle. This CDR3 has 17 residues.

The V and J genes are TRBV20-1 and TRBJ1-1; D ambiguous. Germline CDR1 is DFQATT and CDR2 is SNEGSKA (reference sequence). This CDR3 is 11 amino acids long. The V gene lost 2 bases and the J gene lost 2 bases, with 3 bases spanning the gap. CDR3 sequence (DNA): TGCAGTGCTAGAAAAAACACTGAAGCTTTCTTT. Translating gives CSARKNTEAFF.

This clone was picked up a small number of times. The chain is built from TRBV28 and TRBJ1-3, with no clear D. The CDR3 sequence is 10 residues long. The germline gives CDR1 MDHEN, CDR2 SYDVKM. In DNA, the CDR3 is TGTGTTACCTCTGGAAACACCATATATTTT. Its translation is CVTSGNTIYF.

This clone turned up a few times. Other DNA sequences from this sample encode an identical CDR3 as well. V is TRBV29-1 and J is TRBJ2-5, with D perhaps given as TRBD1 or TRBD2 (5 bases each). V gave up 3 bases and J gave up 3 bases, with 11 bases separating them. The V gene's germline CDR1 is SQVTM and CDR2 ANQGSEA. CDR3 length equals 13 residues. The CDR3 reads CSVEGRGEETQYF. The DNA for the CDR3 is TGCAGCGTTGAGGGGAGAGGGGAAGAGACCCAGTACTTC.

Here the CDR3 reads CSVSRGSSYEQYF. For the CDR3, the DNA is TGCAGCGTTTCGCGGGGGAGCTCCTACGAGCAGTACTTC. This rearrangement joins TRBV29-1 to TRBJ2-7; 7 nucleotides agree with TRBD2. This CDR3 is built from 13 residues. CDR1 SQVTM and CDR2 ANQGSEA come from the germline V gene. J gave up 0 bases and V 5 bases, and 4 bases lay outside the gene matches.

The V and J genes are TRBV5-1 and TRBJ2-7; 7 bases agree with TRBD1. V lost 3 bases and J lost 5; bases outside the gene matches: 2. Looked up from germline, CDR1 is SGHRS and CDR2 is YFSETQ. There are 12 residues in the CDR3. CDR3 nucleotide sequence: TGCGCCAGCAGCTGGGACAGCCACGAGCAGTACTTC. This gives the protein CASSWDSHEQYF. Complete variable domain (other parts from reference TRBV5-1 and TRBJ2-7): KAGVTQTPRYLIKTRGQQVTLSCSPISGHRSVSWYQQTPGQGLQFLFEYFSETQRNKGNFPGRFSGRQFSNSRSEMNVSTLELGDSALYLCASSWDSHEQYFGPGTRLTVT.

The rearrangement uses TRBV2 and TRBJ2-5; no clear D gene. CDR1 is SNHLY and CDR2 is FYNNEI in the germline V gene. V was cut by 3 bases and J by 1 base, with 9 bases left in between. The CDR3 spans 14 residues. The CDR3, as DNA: TGTGCCAGCAGTGATGCCAGAATCCAAGAGACCCAGTACTTC. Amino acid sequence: CASSDARIQETQYF.

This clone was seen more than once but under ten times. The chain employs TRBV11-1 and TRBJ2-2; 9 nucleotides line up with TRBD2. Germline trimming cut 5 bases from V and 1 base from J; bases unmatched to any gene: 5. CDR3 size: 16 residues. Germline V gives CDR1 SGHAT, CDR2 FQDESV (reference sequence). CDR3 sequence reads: CASSMTSGKNTGELFF. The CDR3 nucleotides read TGTGCCAGCAGCATGACTAGCGGAAAGAACACCGGGGAGCTGTTTTTT.

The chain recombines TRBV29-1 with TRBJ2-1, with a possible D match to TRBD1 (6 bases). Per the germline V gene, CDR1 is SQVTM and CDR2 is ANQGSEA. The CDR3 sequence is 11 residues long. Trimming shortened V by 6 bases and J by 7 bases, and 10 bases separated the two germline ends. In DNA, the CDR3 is TGCAGCGTAAATACAGGGAATGAGCAGTTCTTC. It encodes CSVNTGNEQFF.

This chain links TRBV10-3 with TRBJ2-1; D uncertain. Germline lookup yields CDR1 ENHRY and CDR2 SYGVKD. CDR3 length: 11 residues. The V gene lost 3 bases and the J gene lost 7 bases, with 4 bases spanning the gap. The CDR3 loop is CAISDRNEQFF. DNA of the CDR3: TGTGCCATCAGTGACAGGAATGAGCAGTTCTTC.

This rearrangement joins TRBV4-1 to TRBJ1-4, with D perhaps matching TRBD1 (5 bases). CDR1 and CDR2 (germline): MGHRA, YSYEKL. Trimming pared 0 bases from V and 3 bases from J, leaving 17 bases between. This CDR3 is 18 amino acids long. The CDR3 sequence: CASSQDRSWLGPNEKLFF. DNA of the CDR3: TGCGCCAGCAGCCAAGATAGATCATGGTTGGGGCCTAATGAAAAACTGTTTTTT.

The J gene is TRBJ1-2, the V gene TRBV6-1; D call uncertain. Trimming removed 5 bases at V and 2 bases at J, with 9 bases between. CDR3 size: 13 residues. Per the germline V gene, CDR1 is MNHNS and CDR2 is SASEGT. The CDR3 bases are TGTGCCAGCAGTCAACAACCAAACTATGGCTACACCTTC. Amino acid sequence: CASSQQPNYGYTF.

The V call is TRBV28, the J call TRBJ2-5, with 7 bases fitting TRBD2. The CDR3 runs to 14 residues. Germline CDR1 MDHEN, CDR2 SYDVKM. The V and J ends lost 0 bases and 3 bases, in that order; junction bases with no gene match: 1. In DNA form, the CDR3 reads TGTGCCAGCAGTTTATGGGGGAGGGAAGAGACCCAGTACTTC. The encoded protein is CASSLWGREETQYF.

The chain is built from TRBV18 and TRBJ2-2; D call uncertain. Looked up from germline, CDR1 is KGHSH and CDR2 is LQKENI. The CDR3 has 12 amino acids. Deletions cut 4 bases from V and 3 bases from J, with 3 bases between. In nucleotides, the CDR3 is TGTGCCAGCTCACACTACACCGGGGAGCTGTTTTTT. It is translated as CASSHYTGELFF.

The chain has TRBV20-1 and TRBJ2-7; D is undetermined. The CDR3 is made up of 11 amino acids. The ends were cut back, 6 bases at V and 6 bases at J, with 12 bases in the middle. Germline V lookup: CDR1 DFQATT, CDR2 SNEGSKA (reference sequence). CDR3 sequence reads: CSASNSPEQYF. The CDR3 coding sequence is TGCAGTGCCTCCAACTCCCCCGAGCAGTACTTC.

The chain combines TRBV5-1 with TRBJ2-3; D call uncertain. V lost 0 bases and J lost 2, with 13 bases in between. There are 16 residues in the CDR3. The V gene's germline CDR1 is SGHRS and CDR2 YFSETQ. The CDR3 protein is CASSLAIDLFTDTQYF. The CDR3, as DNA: TGCGCCAGCAGCTTGGCAATAGATCTTTTCACAGATACGCAGTATTTT.